This T cell receptor beta chain was identified in a study of spatial heterogeneity in lung cancer. Study-wide background: Samples were obtained from about 72 donors, all untreated early-stage non-small cell lung cancer patients. PBMC collected at follow-up were sequenced when available, a median of roughly two years after resection. The study's findings and limits: TCRs found ubiquitously expanded in tumor appeared in blood more at resection than at follow-up.

There are a few counts of this clonotype. Its cognate antigen is unknown. Time point: blood at routine non-recurrence follow-up after resection. Extraction of whole RNA from tumor, nontumor lung or frozen PBMC preceded unsorted sequencing. The CDR3 is made up of 12 amino acids. The V end was cut by 4 bases, the J end by 7 bases, with 13 bases between. CDR1 and CDR2 from the germline V gene are DFQATT and SNEGSKA (reference sequence). Individual TCR cDNA molecules each bore their own unique molecular identifier. TCRdb re-derived calls from the 5' RACE reads in MiXCR, one entry per CDR3 protein. This table has fewer than 55,000 distinct CDR3 sequences, less than 9.5% appearing once.

This sequence originates from a female donor with early-stage non-small cell lung cancer. This sample comprised PBMCs, obtained at follow-up. J is TRBJ1-1 and V is TRBV20-1; D is unresolved. CDR3 amino acids: CSATFILGEAFF. The CDR3 DNA reads as TGCAGTGCTACCTTTATCCTTGGTGAAGCTTTCTTT.